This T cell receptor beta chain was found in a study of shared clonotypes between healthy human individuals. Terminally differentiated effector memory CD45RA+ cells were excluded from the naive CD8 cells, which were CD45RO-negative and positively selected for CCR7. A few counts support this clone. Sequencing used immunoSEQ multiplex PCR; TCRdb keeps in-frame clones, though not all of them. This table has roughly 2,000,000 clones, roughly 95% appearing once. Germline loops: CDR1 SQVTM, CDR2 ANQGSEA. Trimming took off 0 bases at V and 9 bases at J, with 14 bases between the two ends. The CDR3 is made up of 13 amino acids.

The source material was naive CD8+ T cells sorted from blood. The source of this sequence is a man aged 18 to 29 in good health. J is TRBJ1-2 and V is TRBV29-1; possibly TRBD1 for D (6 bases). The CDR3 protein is CSVEDPDRGSYTF. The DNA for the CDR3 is TGCAGCGTTGAAGATCCAGATAGGGGGAGCTACACCTTC.